This entry is about one T cell receptor (beta chain). Each CDR3 protein gets one entry after TCRdb re-called the RT-PCR reads with MiXCR. The profile covers 800,000 to 1,000,000 distinct CDR3 sequences, with under 20% appearing a single time and roughly 6% taken by the ten largest. CDR1 is SNHLY and CDR2 is FYNNEI in the germline V gene. The V end lost 4 bases, the J end lost 5 bases, and 14 bases lay between the germline ends. The CDR3 is 14 residues long. This record belongs to a study of patients and donors after allogeneic stem cell transplantation. The sequence was collected from a human donor who was either an allogeneic HSCT recipient or a stem cell or donor lymphocyte infusion donor (not recorded which). It is not recorded whose cells these are; they may come from a transplant donor. The gene calls are TRBV2 and TRBJ1-1; no reliable D call. Sequenced: blood, either unsorted or a sorted T cell fraction (not recorded which). The CDR3 loop reads CASSGVGGMTEAFF. CDR3 DNA sequence: TGTGCCAGCAGTGGAGTAGGTGGAATGACTGAAGCTTTCTTT.